The clone carrying this T cell receptor beta chain occurred once. The length of the CDR3 is 16 residues. V lost 0 bases to trimming and J lost 5 bases, with 14 bases between them. CDR1 is LGHNA and CDR2 is YSLEER in the germline V gene. This sample was included in a study of cytomegalovirus exposure and HLA in healthy donors. The data were produced by immunoSEQ multiplex PCR, yet TCRdb's version contains in-frame clones alone and is incomplete. The sample shows about 300,000 clones, over 75% of them seen only once. The chain links TRBV4-3 to TRBJ2-1; D gene ambiguous. The source is a woman younger than 35 in good health and CMV-seronegative. Sequencing input: PBMCs. The CDR3 region has the DNA TGCGCCAGCAGCCAAGACAGTTTTCAACTAAACAATGAGCAGTTCTTC. Amino acids: CASSQDSFQLNNEQFF.